This entry lists 12 T cell receptor beta chains sequenced from one sample in a study of T cell responses to AZD1222 COVID-19 vaccine. Produced via immunoSEQ multiplex PCR; TCRdb's table is partial and in-frame only. The repertoire holds fewer than 150,000 clones, with 88% as singletons. The sample was peripheral blood, taken 28 days after the second AZD1222 dose. These TCRs come from an adult who received the AZD1222 COVID-19 vaccine.

The chain joins TRBV6-6 to TRBJ1-4; TRBD1 is a possible D gene (6 bases). V was shortened by 4 bases and J by 5 bases, with 17 bases between the two germline ends. This CDR3 comprises 16 residues. Germline V CDR1 and CDR2: MNHNY, SVGAGI (reference sequence). CDR3 region: CASSSLPRGANEKLFF. Here the CDR3 DNA reads TGTGCCAGCAGTTCCCTCCCGCGGGGGGCGAATGAAAAACTGTTTTTT.

This rearrangement joins TRBV6-1 to TRBJ1-5, with unresolved D. The CDR3 is made up of 15 amino acids. V shed 1 base and J shed 2 bases, with 9 bases lying between them. Germline V gene lookup returns CDR1 MNHNS and CDR2 SASEGT. CDR3 loop: CASSEGGSGNQPQHF. CDR3 nucleotides: TGTGCCAGCAGTGAAGGGGGATCGGGCAATCAGCCCCAGCATTTT.

This chain joins TRBV4-2 and TRBJ1-1; TRBD1 matches at 8 bases. V dropped 4 bases and J dropped 4; count of bases not matched to a gene: 5. CDR1 and CDR2 from the germline V gene are LGHNA and YNFKEQ. This CDR3 comprises 14 residues. The CDR3 DNA follows: TGTGCCAGCAGCCTCGGACAGGGAGGCACTGAAGCTTTCTTT. It is translated as CASSLGQGGTEAFF.

The chain combines TRBV7-2 with TRBJ1-1; perhaps TRBD1 as D (6 bases). Per the germline V gene, CDR1 is SGHTA and CDR2 is FQGNSA. V lost 3 bases and J 3 bases, leaving 11 bases between the germline ends. The CDR3 loop spans 14 amino acids. The CDR3 is CASSFTGQYTEAFF. The CDR3 DNA sequence: TGTGCCAGCAGCTTTACAGGGCAGTACACTGAAGCTTTCTTT.

V usage is TRBV4-1 and J usage is TRBJ2-1, with 9 bases identical to TRBD2. The V gene end was trimmed by 1 base and the J gene end by 4 bases; junction bases not matched to a gene: 2. Per the germline V gene, CDR1 is MGHRA and CDR2 is YSYEKL. This CDR3 spans 15 amino acids. Here the CDR3 DNA reads TGCGCCAGCAGCCAAGTAGCGGGGGAATACAATGAGCAGTTCTTC. Translation: CASSQVAGEYNEQFF.

The chain uses TRBV7-9 and TRBJ1-1, with 11 bases aligning to TRBD1. There are 14 residues in the CDR3. Germline V lookup: CDR1 SEHNR, CDR2 FQNEAQ (reference sequence). J lost 4 bases, V lost 4 bases, and 2 bases had no gene match. The CDR3 DNA reads TGTGCCAGCAGCTGGGACAGGGGGGGCACTGAAGCTTTCTTT. Translating gives CASSWDRGGTEAFF.

This clone occurred once. The chain links TRBV5-5 to TRBJ2-7; 8 bases agree with TRBD1. Germline CDR1 is SGHKS and CDR2 is YYEKEE (reference sequence). The CDR3 length is 14 residues. The trim removed 4 bases at V and 6 bases at J, leaving 9 bases unmatched. The CDR3 sequence is CASSRGQGASEQYF. The CDR3 nucleotides are TGTGCCAGCAGCCGGGGGCAGGGGGCGAGCGAGCAGTACTTC.

V is TRBV18 and J is TRBJ2-7; TRBD2 might be the D (5 bases). Per the germline V gene, CDR1 is KGHSH and CDR2 is LQKENI. V was shortened by 2 bases and J by 4 bases, with 12 bases between the two germline ends. The CDR3 is made up of 14 amino acids. CDR3 nucleotides: TGTGCCAGCTCACCATTGGAGGATCCGTACGAGCAGTACTTC. Encoded protein: CASSPLEDPYEQYF. Full variable domain (remainder filled in from reference TRBV18 and TRBJ2-7): NAGVMQNPRHLVRRRGQEARLRCSPMKGHSHVYWYRQLPEEGLKFMVYLQKENIIDESGMPKERFSAEFPKEGPSILRIQQVVRGDSAAYFCASSPLEDPYEQYFGPGTRLTVT.

V gene TRBV10-1 combines with J gene TRBJ1-1; no definite D call. The V end lost 3 bases, the J end lost 3 bases, and 11 bases lay between the germline ends. Germline values: CDR1 WNHNN, CDR2 SYGVQD (reference sequence). The CDR3 is 14 residues long. The CDR3 region has the DNA TGCGCCAGCAGTGATCCTCACAGAGACACTGAAGCTTTCTTT. As protein: CASSDPHRDTEAFF.

The rearrangement links TRBV6-2 or TRBV6-3 to TRBJ2-5, with TRBD1 matching over 7 bases. The germline gives CDR1 MNHEY, CDR2 SVGEGT. After removal of 0 bases from V and 9 bases from J, the junction contained 7 bases not matched to a gene. The CDR3 loop spans 14 amino acids. CDR3 nucleotide sequence: TGTGCCAGCAGTTACTCGACAGGGCCCAGGGCCCAGTACTTC. This gives the protein CASSYSTGPRAQYF.

V and J are TRBV29-1 and TRBJ1-5; TRBD1 matches 9 bases. V dropped 5 bases and J dropped 7; count of bases not matched to a gene: 6. Germline V gene sequence: CDR1 SQVTM, CDR2 ANQGSEA. This CDR3 region has 13 residues. The CDR3 is CSVSTGGDQPQHF. In nucleotides, the CDR3 is TGCAGCGTTAGTACAGGGGGCGACCAGCCCCAGCATTTT.

The chain carries TRBV7-9 and TRBJ2-7; the match to TRBD1 covers 8 bases. Trimming took 6 bases from V and 7 from J; bases not matched to a gene: 5. CDR1 is SEHNR and CDR2 is FQNEAQ in the germline V gene (reference sequence). The CDR3 is 12 residues long. CDR3 bases: TGTGCCAGCAGACAGACAGGGGATGAGCAGTACTTC. Its translation is CASRQTGDEQYF.